Here is one T cell receptor beta chain with its context. The data derive from a study of CD8 T cells in Susac syndrome. Random hexamers were used to reverse transcribe roughly 0.45 to 1 ug of RNA. TCR beta CDR3 was amplified by immunoSEQ multiplex PCR. This amplification extended across 54 Vbeta and 13 Jbeta segments. In TCRdb, the immunoSEQ multiplex PCR reads were re-called with MiXCR into one record per CDR3 protein. This table has around 300,000 distinct CDR3 sequences, around 90% appearing once. The CDR3 length is 13 residues. The V end was cut by 2 bases, the J end by 10 bases, with 15 bases between. The multiple sclerosis control group consisted of treatment-naive patients whose relapsing-remitting disease, which was either stable or active, fulfilled revised McDonald criteria.

This receptor was identified in a human donor with multiple sclerosis. The V and J genes are TRBV12-3 or TRBV12-4 and TRBJ2-7; no reliable D call. The material sequenced was CD4+ T cells from PBMCs. The CDR3 sequence: CASSLLQTTLQYF. The CDR3 DNA reads TGTGCCAGCAGTTTACTACAGACGACCCTTCAGTACTTC.